The next 29 T cell receptor beta chains were all read from a single sample in a study of shared clonotypes between healthy human individuals. Using immunoSEQ multiplex PCR, the repertoire was profiled, and TCRdb retains in-frame clones only, with some absent. Counted here are about 2 million clones, about 95% occurring once; the ten biggest clones make up roughly 1%. As defined, naive CD8 cells were CD45RO-negative and positively selected for CCR7, with terminally differentiated effector memory CD45RA+ cells excluded. What was sequenced was naive CD8+ T cells sorted from blood. These receptors originate from a man younger than 35 in good health.

The rearrangement uses TRBV4-1 and TRBJ2-7; D call uncertain. The germline V gene has CDR1 MGHRA and CDR2 YSYEKL. V was shortened by 1 base and J by 2 bases, with 12 bases between the two germline ends. The CDR3 totals 15 residues. CDR3 sequence (DNA): TGCGCCAGCAGCCAAGTAATGGCGGAGACCTACGAGCAGTACTTC. This sequence encodes CASSQVMAETYEQYF.

This clone has just a few counts. The rearrangement uses TRBV10-1 and TRBJ2-7, with TRBD1 identical over 7 bases. With 0 bases clipped from V and 2 bases from J, the junction kept 7 bases outside the gene matches. Germline CDR1 and CDR2: WNHNN and SYGVQD (reference sequence). This CDR3 is built from 16 residues. CDR3 in DNA: TGCGCCAGCAGTGAGTCCTGGGACAGTCTACCCTACGAGCAGTACTTC. It translates to CASSESWDSLPYEQYF.

The chain recombines TRBV5-1 with TRBJ2-1; TRBD1 aligns across 8 bases. The CDR3 runs to 15 residues. V trimming: 0 bases; J trimming: 9 bases; junction bases outside the gene matches: 8. Per germline, CDR1 SGHRS and CDR2 YFSETQ. This chain's CDR3 is CASSLEGTGYGEQFF. CDR3 sequence (DNA): TGCGCCAGCAGCTTGGAGGGGACAGGTTATGGTGAGCAGTTCTTC.

This chain links TRBV30 with TRBJ1-6; D ambiguous. Germline CDR1 GTSNPN, CDR2 SVGIG (reference sequence). The germline V and J ends were trimmed by 6 bases and 8 bases, with 11 bases remaining between them. CDR3 length equals 12 residues. The CDR3 sequence: CACPGYDSPLHF. CDR3 DNA: TGTGCCTGCCCGGGTTATGATTCACCCCTCCACTTT.

The rearrangement uses TRBV28 and TRBJ1-5, with D tentatively TRBD1 (5 bases). CDR3 length: 15 residues. Germline V gene data show CDR1 as MDHEN and CDR2 as SYDVKM. V lost 3 bases and J lost 0, with 9 bases in between. The CDR3 region is CASSLVGVSNQPQHF. The DNA for the CDR3 is TGTGCCAGCAGTTTGGTAGGGGTTAGCAATCAGCCCCAGCATTTT.

J is TRBJ2-1 and V is TRBV9; the D gene is possibly TRBD1 (6 bases). V dropped 3 bases and J dropped 9 bases, with 13 bases sitting between them. The CDR3 is made up of 13 amino acids. Germline CDR1 and CDR2: SGDLS and YYNGEE. The DNA for the CDR3 is TGTGCCAGCAGCGGGGACAACCCAGTTGAGCAGTTCTTC. It specifies CASSGDNPVEQFF. Variable domain in full (rest from reference TRBV9 and TRBJ2-1): DSGVTQTPKHLITATGQRVTLRCSPRSGDLSVYWYQQSLDQGLQFLIQYYNGEERAKGNILERFSAQQFPDLHSELNLSSLELGDSALYFCASSGDNPVEQFFGPGTRLTVL.

The chain carries TRBV2 and TRBJ2-7; maybe TRBD2 (5 bases). The V and J ends lost 6 bases and 0 bases respectively, with 15 bases between them. The CDR3 length is 15 residues. The germline V gene encodes CDR1 SNHLY and CDR2 FYNNEI. The CDR3 spells CASRESPSGSYEQYF. As DNA, the CDR3 is TGTGCCAGCAGGGAGAGCCCCAGCGGCTCCTACGAGCAGTACTTC.

The chain combines TRBV28 with TRBJ1-1; 7 bases are a match to TRBD1. The germline CDR1 and CDR2 sequences are MDHEN and SYDVKM. The CDR3 runs 14 residues. Losses at the gene ends were 6 bases for V and 0 bases for J; bases not matched to a gene: 4. For the CDR3, the DNA is TGTGCCAGCAGGGACAGGAGCATGAACACTGAAGCTTTCTTT. Its protein is CASRDRSMNTEAFF.

This clone was seen a handful of times. CDR3 protein: CASTALSGNTIYF. CDR3 DNA sequence: TGTGCCAGCACCGCGCTATCCGGAAACACCATATATTTT. The chain combines TRBV6-5 with TRBJ1-3; no clear D. V dropped 7 bases and J dropped 4 bases, with 11 bases sitting between them. This CDR3 has 13 residues. Germline CDR1 is MNHEY and CDR2 is SVGAGI.

The rearrangement uses TRBV27 and TRBJ2-7, with D unclear. Germline V CDR1 and CDR2: MNHEY, SMNVEV (reference sequence). This CDR3 has 11 amino acids. V was clipped by 7 bases and J by 5 bases, with 9 bases between them. DNA of the CDR3: TGTGCCAGCAACTCCCCAAACGAGCAGTACTTC. It translates to CASNSPNEQYF.

The V call is TRBV7-9, the J call TRBJ2-7, with a weak D call TRBD1 (5 bases). Germline V CDR1 and CDR2: SEHNR, FQNEAQ (reference sequence). V lost 3 bases and J lost 3, with 18 bases in between. The CDR3 runs to 16 residues. In DNA, the CDR3 is TGTGCCAGCAGCTTTCCGTACCAGGACACCCTCTACGAGCAGTACTTC. Translated: CASSFPYQDTLYEQYF.

V is TRBV4-1 and J is TRBJ2-1; 11 nucleotides align to TRBD2. V lost 2 bases to trimming and J lost 6 bases; unmatched junction nucleotides: 6. CDR3 length equals 16 residues. Germline V CDR1 and CDR2: MGHRA, YSYEKL. CDR3 in DNA: TGCGCCAGCAGCCAAAGACTAGCGGGAATTATCAATGAGCAGTTCTTC. Translation gives CASSQRLAGIINEQFF.

The chain's CDR3 is CASSQAGHQPQHF. The CDR3 DNA is TGCGCCAGCAGCCAAGCAGGGCATCAGCCCCAGCATTTT. The rearrangement joins TRBV4-3 to TRBJ1-5; D possibly corresponds to TRBD1 (5 bases). In germline, CDR1 is LGHNA, CDR2 YSLEER. With 1 base removed from V and 5 bases from J, the gap between germline ends came to 6 bases. This CDR3 has 13 residues.

This sequence joins TRBV30 and TRBJ2-1, with TRBD2 as a possible D gene (6 bases). Trimming left V 8 bases short and J 6 bases short, with 23 bases between. This CDR3 spans 15 amino acids. Looked up from germline, CDR1 is GTSNPN and CDR2 is SVGIG (reference sequence). This chain's CDR3 is CAGGWDRLDINEQFF. CDR3 coding DNA: TGTGCCGGGGGGTGGGATCGCCTAGATATCAATGAGCAGTTCTTC.

This sequence joins TRBV29-1 and TRBJ2-5; D is uncertain. Between the trimmed V and J ends, which lost 8 bases and 5 bases, there was a span of 15 bases. CDR3 length: 12 amino acids. From germline, CDR1 is SQVTM and CDR2 ANQGSEA. The CDR3 loop reads CSFIPALETQYF. CDR3 sequence (DNA): TGCAGCTTTATCCCCGCCCTGGAGACCCAGTACTTC.

The chain joins TRBV5-6 to TRBJ1-1; possible D gene TRBD1, 5 bases. Germline lookup yields CDR1 SGHDT and CDR2 YYEEEE. Between the trimmed V and J ends, which lost 6 bases and 1 base, there was a span of 10 bases. The CDR3 totals 13 residues. The CDR3 DNA reads TGTGCCAGCAACCCGACAGAGAACACTGAAGCTTTCTTT. Its protein product is CASNPTENTEAFF. Variable domain in full (rest from reference TRBV5-6 and TRBJ1-1): DAGVTQSPTHLIKTRGQQVTLRCSPKSGHDTVSWYQQALGQGPQFIFQYYEEEERQRGNFPDRFSGHQFPNYSSELNVNALLLGDSALYLCASNPTENTEAFFGQGTRLTVV.

This chain joins TRBV27 and TRBJ1-4; weak D call: TRBD1 (5 bases). This CDR3 has 14 amino acids. The germline CDR1 and CDR2 sequences are MNHEY and SMNVEV (reference sequence). Trimming pared 4 bases from V and 8 bases from J, leaving 14 bases between. CDR3 sequence reads: CASSSWQGGEKLFF. CDR3 coding DNA: TGTGCCAGCAGTTCTTGGCAGGGTGGGGAAAAACTGTTTTTT.

This clone was observed once. The CDR3 DNA reads TGTGCCAGCAGCCGGACAGATTGGAACACTGAAGCTTTCTTT. This encodes CASSRTDWNTEAFF. The J gene is TRBJ1-1, the V gene TRBV5-6; tentatively, D is TRBD1 (6 bases). Trimming shortened V by 4 bases and J by 1 base, and 11 bases separated the two germline ends. The germline CDR1 and CDR2 sequences are SGHDT and YYEEEE. The CDR3 extends over 14 amino acids.

The CDR3 loop is CASSLILREGQETQYF. Written as DNA, the CDR3 is TGTGCCAGCAGCTTGATACTCAGGGAAGGCCAAGAGACCCAGTACTTC. The rearrangement links TRBV5-5 to TRBJ2-5; a weak D match, TRBD1 (5 bases). Trimming took 1 base from V and 1 from J, leaving 14 bases between them. The CDR3 has 16 amino acids. Germline CDR1 SGHKS, CDR2 YYEKEE (reference sequence).

The chain uses TRBV6-6 and TRBJ2-7; possibly TRBD2 for D (5 bases). This CDR3 contains 15 residues. Trimming took off 7 bases at V and 1 base at J, with 17 bases between the two ends. Germline V gene lookup returns CDR1 MNHNY and CDR2 SVGAGI (reference sequence). The CDR3 loop is CASTPFHRGSYEQYF. For the CDR3, the DNA is TGTGCCAGCACCCCATTCCACCGGGGATCCTACGAGCAGTACTTC.

CDR3 region: CASSLAGEQFF. CDR3 DNA sequence: TGCGCCAGCAGCCTCGCGGGTGAGCAGTTCTTC. V and J are TRBV4-1 and TRBJ2-1; TRBD2 is a possible D gene (5 bases). This CDR3 comprises 11 residues. The germline V gene encodes CDR1 MGHRA and CDR2 YSYEKL. Trimming took off 4 bases at V and 9 bases at J, with 7 bases between the two ends.

The CDR3 nucleotides are TGTGCCAGCAGTTACTCATGGGACAATGAGCAGTTCTTC. This codes for CASSYSWDNEQFF. V is TRBV6-6 and J is TRBJ2-1; no reliable D call. Trimming removed 0 bases from V and 5 bases from J, with 5 bases in between. Looked up from germline, CDR1 is MNHNY and CDR2 is SVGAGI (reference sequence). The CDR3 consists of 13 residues.

V is TRBV10-1 and J is TRBJ2-2; 12 bases match TRBD2. From germline, CDR1 is WNHNN and CDR2 SYGVQD (reference sequence). The CDR3 totals 16 residues. Germline trimming cut 6 bases from V and 5 bases from J; bases unmatched to any gene: 7. The CDR3, as DNA: TGCGCCAGCAGCCCGACTAGCGGGAGAGGGACCGGGGAGCTGTTTTTT. It codes for CASSPTSGRGTGELFF.

The J gene is TRBJ2-3, the V gene TRBV5-1, with TRBD1 identical over 8 bases. The trim removed 3 bases at V and 0 bases at J, leaving 3 bases unmatched. Germline V gene data show CDR1 as SGHRS and CDR2 as YFSETQ. The CDR3 length is 15 residues. The CDR3 DNA is TGCGCCAGCAGCTGGACAGGGTCTAGCACAGATACGCAGTATTTT. It is translated as CASSWTGSSTDTQYF.

This clone was seen just once. The rearrangement uses TRBV23-1 and TRBJ2-7, with no clear D. TRBV23-1 qualifies as an ORF whose function is uncertain. The CDR3 is 16 residues long. The V and J ends lost 5 bases and 4 bases respectively, with 21 bases between them. CDR3: CASSSPGSSPSYEQYF. CDR3 coding DNA: TGCGCCAGCAGTTCCCCCGGGTCCAGCCCGTCTTACGAGCAGTACTTC.

On this clone: The same CDR3 is also encoded by other DNA sequences in this sample. The V and J genes are TRBV7-9 and TRBJ2-7; D unclear. The germline gives CDR1 SEHNR, CDR2 FQNEAQ (reference sequence). V was clipped by 5 bases and J by 5 bases, with 7 bases between them. This CDR3 has 11 amino acids. CDR3 nucleotide sequence: TGTGCCAGCAGCCGCTCAGACGAGCAGTACTTC. Its translation: CASSRSDEQYF.

The CDR3 region is CAWSVHPLATPYEQYF. CDR3 nucleotide sequence: TGTGCCTGGAGTGTACACCCCCTAGCGACCCCCTACGAGCAGTACTTC. V is TRBV30 and J is TRBJ2-7; the D gene is possibly TRBD2 (6 bases). The germline V gene encodes CDR1 GTSNPN and CDR2 SVGIG (reference sequence). The CDR3 runs 16 residues. V shed 0 bases and J shed 2 bases, with 17 bases lying between them.

The chain is built from TRBV6-1 and TRBJ2-2; TRBD2 is a possible D gene (6 bases). V was clipped by 1 base and J by 1 base, with 10 bases between them. Germline V gene lookup returns CDR1 MNHNS and CDR2 SASEGT. The CDR3 length is 16 residues. The CDR3 here is CASSEGRAGNTGELFF. The CDR3 DNA is TGTGCCAGCAGTGAAGGAAGAGCGGGGAACACCGGGGAGCTGTTTTTT.

This clone appeared a single time. This chain connects TRBV11-2 to TRBJ1-3; D gene unclear. V lost 5 bases and J lost 1, with 6 bases in between. This CDR3 is 13 amino acids long. From germline, CDR1 is SGHAT and CDR2 FQNNGV. CDR3 bases: TGTGCCAGCAGCGTGGGATCTGGAAACACCATATATTTT. This translates into CASSVGSGNTIYF.